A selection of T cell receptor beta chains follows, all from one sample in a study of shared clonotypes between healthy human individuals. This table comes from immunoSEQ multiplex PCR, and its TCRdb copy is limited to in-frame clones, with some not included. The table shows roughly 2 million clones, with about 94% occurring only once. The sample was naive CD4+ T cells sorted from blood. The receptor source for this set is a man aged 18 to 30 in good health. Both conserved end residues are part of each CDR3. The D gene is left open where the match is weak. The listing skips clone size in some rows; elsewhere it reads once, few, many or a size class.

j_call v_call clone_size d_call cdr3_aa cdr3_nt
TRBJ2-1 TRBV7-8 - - CASSLERATGNEQFF TGTGCCAGCAGCTTAGAGCGGGCCACTGGGAATGAGCAGTTCTTC
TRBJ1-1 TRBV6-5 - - CASSYSNRLNTEAFF TGTGCCAGCAGTTACTCTAACAGACTGAACACTGAAGCTTTCTTT
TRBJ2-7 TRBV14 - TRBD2 CANLPPGLDYYEQYF TGTGCCAACTTACCTCCGGGACTAGACTACTACGAGCAGTACTTC
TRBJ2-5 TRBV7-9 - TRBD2 CASSLLAGEETQYF TGTGCCAGCAGCTTACTAGCGGGGGAAGAGACCCAGTACTTC
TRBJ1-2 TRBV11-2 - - CASSSPGTSYGYTF TGTGCCAGCAGCTCTCCCGGGACTAGCTATGGCTACACCTTC
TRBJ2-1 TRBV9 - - CASSLLAYNEQFF TGTGCCAGCAGCTTACTAGCTTACAATGAGCAGTTCTTC
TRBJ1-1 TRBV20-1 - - CSENGNTEAFF TGCAGTGAGAACGGGAACACTGAAGCTTTCTTT
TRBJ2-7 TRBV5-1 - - CASSLNYRRAPYEQYF TGCGCCAGCAGCTTGAACTACCGGCGAGCCCCCTACGAGCAGTACTTC
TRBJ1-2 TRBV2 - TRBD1 CASLGQGGGYTF TGTGCCAGCCTGGGACAGGGTGGCGGCTACACCTTC
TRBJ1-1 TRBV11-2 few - CASSPQNTEAFF TGTGCCAGCAGCCCACAGAACACTGAAGCTTTCTTT
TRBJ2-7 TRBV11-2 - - CASSLVRWGEQYF TGTGCCAGCAGCTTAGTACGTTGGGGCGAGCAGTACTTC
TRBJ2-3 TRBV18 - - CASSPGALATDTQYF TGTGCCAGCTCACCAGGGGCGCTAGCCACAGATACGCAGTATTTT
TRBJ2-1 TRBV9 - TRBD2 CASSVDPSGRASYNEQFF TGTGCCAGCAGCGTAGACCCTAGCGGGAGGGCCTCCTACAATGAGCAGTTCTTC
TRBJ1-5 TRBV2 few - CASSEEGDGNQPQHF TGTGCCAGCAGTGAAGAAGGGGACGGCAATCAGCCCCAGCATTTT
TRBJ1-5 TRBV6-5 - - CASGSPGARQPQHF TGTGCCAGCGGTTCCCCGGGGGCACGTCAGCCCCAGCATTTT
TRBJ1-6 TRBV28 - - CASSRGPLHF TGTGCCAGCAGCCGCGGACCCCTCCACTTT
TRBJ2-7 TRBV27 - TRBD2 CASSPERGGLYEQYF TGTGCCAGCAGTCCAGAGCGGGGGGGCCTCTACGAGCAGTACTTC
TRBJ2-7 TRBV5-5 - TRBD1 CASSLAFDRGHEQYF TGTGCCAGCAGCTTGGCCTTTGACAGGGGTCACGAGCAGTACTTC
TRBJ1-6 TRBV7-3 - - CASSQVLTAASYNSPLHF TGTGCCAGCAGCCAGGTATTGACAGCTGCCTCCTATAATTCACCCCTCCACTTT
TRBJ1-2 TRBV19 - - CASSIGSATNYGYTF TGTGCCAGTAGTATCGGGTCAGCGACCAACTATGGCTACACCTTC
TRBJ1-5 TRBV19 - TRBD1 CASSIGTGSPISNQPQHF TGTGCCAGTAGTATAGGGACAGGGAGTCCCATTAGCAATCAGCCCCAGCATTTT
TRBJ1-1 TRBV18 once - CASSGGTEAFF TGTGCCAGCTCAGGGGGGACTGAAGCTTTCTTT
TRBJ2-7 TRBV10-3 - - CAISESTAYEQYF TGTGCCATCAGTGAGTCGACAGCTTACGAGCAGTACTTC
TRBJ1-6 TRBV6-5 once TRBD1 CASTLRPSTGSPLHF TGTGCCAGCACCTTAAGGCCCTCGACAGGGTCACCCCTCCACTTT
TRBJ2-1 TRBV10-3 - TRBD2 CAISVSSGWTANEQFF TGTGCCATCAGTGTGTCTAGCGGGTGGACTGCCAATGAGCAGTTCTTC
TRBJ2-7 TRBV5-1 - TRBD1 CASSPRDRANEQYF TGCGCCAGCAGCCCCCGGGACAGGGCCAACGAGCAGTACTTC
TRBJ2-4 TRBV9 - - CASSPDLAKNIQYF TGTGCCAGCAGCCCTGACCTAGCCAAAAACATTCAGTACTTC
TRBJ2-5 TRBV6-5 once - CASSYSHGVLETQYF TGTGCCAGCAGTTACTCGCATGGGGTTTTGGAGACCCAGTACTTC
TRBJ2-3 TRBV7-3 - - CASSLTYTGTDTQYF TGTGCCAGCAGCTTAACGTACACCGGCACAGATACGCAGTATTTT
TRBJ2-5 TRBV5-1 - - CASRAGGPRETQYF TGCGCCAGCAGAGCCGGGGGACCGAGAGAGACCCAGTACTTC
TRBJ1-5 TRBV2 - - CASSGRGSNQPQHF TGTGCCAGCAGTGGGAGGGGTTCCAATCAGCCCCAGCATTTT
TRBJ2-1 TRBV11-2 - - CASSLGLLSNEQFF TGTGCCAGCAGCTTAGGATTGCTGTCCAATGAGCAGTTCTTC
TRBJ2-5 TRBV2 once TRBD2 CASKRSGGQETQYF TGTGCCAGCAAGCGGAGCGGGGGGCAAGAGACCCAGTACTTC
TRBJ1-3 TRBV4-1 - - CASSQDPYRDAGNTIYF TGCGCCAGCAGCCAAGATCCCTACAGGGACGCTGGAAACACCATATATTTT
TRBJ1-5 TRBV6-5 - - CASGYRFNQPQHF TGTGCCAGCGGTTACAGGTTCAATCAGCCCCAGCATTTT
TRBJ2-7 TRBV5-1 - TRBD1 CASSLAGTGSSYEQYF TGCGCCAGCAGCTTGGCCGGGACAGGGAGCTCCTACGAGCAGTACTTC
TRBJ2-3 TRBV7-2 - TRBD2 CASSSNSMTSSFTDTQYF TGTGCCAGCAGCTCAAACTCGATGACTAGCTCTTTCACAGATACGCAGTATTTT
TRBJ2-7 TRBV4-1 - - CASSQEVQLAYEQYF TGCGCCAGCAGCCAAGAAGTACAGTTGGCCTACGAGCAGTACTTC
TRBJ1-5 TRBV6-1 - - CASMLEQLQHF TGTGCCAGCATGTTGGAACAGCTACAGCATTTT
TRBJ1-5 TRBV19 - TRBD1 CASSILEGQGWAQPQHF TGTGCCAGTAGTATTTTGGAGGGACAGGGATGGGCTCAGCCCCAGCATTTT
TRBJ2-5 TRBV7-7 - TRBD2 CASSLARSSGKETQYF TGTGCTAGCAGCTTAGCGAGAAGTAGCGGGAAAGAGACCCAGTACTTC
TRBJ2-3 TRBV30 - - CAWTGVGTQYF TGTGCCTGGACCGGGGTGGGTACGCAGTATTTT
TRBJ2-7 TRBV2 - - CASSEDQGVYEQYF TGTGCCAGCAGTGAAGATCAAGGGGTCTACGAGCAGTACTTC
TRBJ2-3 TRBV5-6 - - CASSWDTTDTQYF TGTGCCAGCAGTTGGGACACCACAGATACGCAGTATTTT
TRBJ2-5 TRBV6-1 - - CASSDQMVQETQYF TGTGCCAGCAGCGACCAAATGGTCCAAGAGACCCAGTACTTC
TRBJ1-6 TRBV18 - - CASSRAGDSPLHF TGTGCCAGCTCACGGGCAGGGGATTCACCCCTCCACTTT
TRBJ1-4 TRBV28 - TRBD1 CASSLSGRGREKLFF TGTGCCAGCAGTTTATCAGGGAGGGGGCGCGAAAAACTGTTTTTT
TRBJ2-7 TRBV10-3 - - CAISESSLEGTETVYEQYF TGTGCCATCAGTGAGTCATCACTAGAGGGGACGGAGACTGTCTACGAGCAGTACTTC
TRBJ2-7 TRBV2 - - CASGEQGYSYEQYF TGTGCCAGCGGGGAACAGGGCTACTCCTACGAGCAGTACTTC
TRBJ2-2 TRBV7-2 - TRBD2 CASSLVGTTLPGELFF TGTGCCAGCAGCTTAGTGGGGACTACCCTCCCCGGGGAGCTGTTTTTT
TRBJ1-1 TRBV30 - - CAWSVRTGEAFF TGTGCCTGGAGTGTAAGAACAGGCGAAGCTTTCTTT
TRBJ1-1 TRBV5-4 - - CASSYDRNTEAFF TGTGCCAGCAGTTACGACAGGAACACTGAAGCTTTCTTT
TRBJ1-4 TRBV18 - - CASSLDSTLGATNEKLFF TGTGCCAGCTCACTGGATTCAACTCTAGGGGCAACTAATGAAAAACTGTTTTTT